This entry describes one T cell receptor (beta chain). Its antigen is still unknown. The PCR used 60 Vbeta and 13 Jbeta primers. Some clones are missing from TCRdb's copy, which holds only in-frame ones; the method was immunoSEQ multiplex PCR. The specimen's table records 55,000 to 75,000 clones. The data belong to a study of cytomegalovirus exposure and HLA in healthy donors. Whole-study context: Earlier findings included roughly 120 million unique TCR beta sequences obtained from approximately 170 million T cells. Study-wide points: Reported findings show TCR beta sequences accurately forecast HLA-A and HLA-B alleles in most subjects. Presence/absence analyses took donor sequencing depth as roughly uniform. A later analysis found that most CMV-associated TCR beta chains appeared HLA-restricted.

Germline assignment: CDR1 SEHNR and CDR2 FQNEAQ (reference sequence). The CDR3 is made up of 14 amino acids. The V gene lost 6 bases and the J gene lost 0 bases, with 10 bases spanning the gap. Input material: PBMCs. The origin of this receptor is a woman aged 30 to 39 in good health and CMV-seronegative. The chain joins TRBV7-9 to TRBJ2-3; D is possibly TRBD2 (6 bases). CDR3 coding DNA: TGTGCCAGCAGTCGAGCGGGTAGCACAGATACGCAGTATTTT. This codes for CASSRAGSTDTQYF.